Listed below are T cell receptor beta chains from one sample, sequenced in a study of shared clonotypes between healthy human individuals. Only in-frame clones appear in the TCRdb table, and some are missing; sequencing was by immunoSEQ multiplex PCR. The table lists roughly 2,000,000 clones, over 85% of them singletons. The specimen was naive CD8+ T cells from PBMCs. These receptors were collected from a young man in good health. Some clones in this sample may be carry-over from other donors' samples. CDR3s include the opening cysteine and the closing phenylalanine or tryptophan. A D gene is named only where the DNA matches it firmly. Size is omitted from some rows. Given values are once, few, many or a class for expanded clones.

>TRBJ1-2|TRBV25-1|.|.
TGTGCCAGCAGTGAACTACACCCACAGGGTGTCCATGGCTACACCTTC
CASSELHPQGVHGYTF
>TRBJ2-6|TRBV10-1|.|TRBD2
TGCGCCAGCAGTGAGTCGGGCGGGAGGGTCCCTGGGGCCAACGTCCTGACTTTC
CASSESGGRVPGANVLTF
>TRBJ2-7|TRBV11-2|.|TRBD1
TGTGCCAGCAGCTTAGTTCGGACAGGGTTCTACGAGCAGTACTTC
CASSLVRTGFYEQYF
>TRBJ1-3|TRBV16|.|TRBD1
TGTGCCAGCAGCCAATTACCTCGGGACAGGTTCTCTGGAAACACCATATATTTT
CASSQLPRDRFSGNTIYF
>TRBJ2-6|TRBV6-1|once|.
TGTGCCAGCAGTGAATGGGTTTTTTCGACTGGGGCCAACGTCCTGACTTTC
CASSEWVFSTGANVLTF
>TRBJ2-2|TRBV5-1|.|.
TGCGCCAGCAGCTTTCTCCTCCCCGGGGAGCTGTTTTTT
CASSFLLPGELFF
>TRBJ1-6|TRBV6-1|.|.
TGTGCCAGCACCCAGGGTTGGGGGGATTCACCCCTCCACTTT
CASTQGWGDSPLHF
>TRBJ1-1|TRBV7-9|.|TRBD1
TGTGCCAGCAGCTTAGTGGGCCGGGACAGCTTTAACACTGAAGCTTTCTTT
CASSLVGRDSFNTEAFF
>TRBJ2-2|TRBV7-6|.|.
TGTGCCAGCAGCTTATCGGTTGGCGGGCCCGGGGAGCTGTTTTTT
CASSLSVGGPGELFF
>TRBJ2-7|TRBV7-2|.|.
TGTGCCAGCAGCTTTACCTGGCGGGATTTAGCCACCTACGAGCAGTACTTC
CASSFTWRDLATYEQYF
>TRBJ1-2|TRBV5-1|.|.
TGCGCCAGCAGCTTGGAAGGCCGGGATGGCTACACCTTC
CASSLEGRDGYTF
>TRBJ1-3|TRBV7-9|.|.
TGTGCCAGCGGACTACAGGGCTCTGGAAACACCATATATTTT
CASGLQGSGNTIYF
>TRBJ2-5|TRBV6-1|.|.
TGTGCCAGCAGTGAATCGGGGGGCGGACCCCCGGGAGAGACCCAGTACTTC
CASSESGGGPPGETQYF
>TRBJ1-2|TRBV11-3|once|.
TGTGCCAGCAGCTTAGGATTTGTTGCCTACCAGGACTATGGCTACACCTTC
CASSLGFVAYQDYGYTF
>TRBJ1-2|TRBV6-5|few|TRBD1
TGTGCCAGCAGCCCCCGACAGGGAGATGGCTACACCTTC
CASSPRQGDGYTF
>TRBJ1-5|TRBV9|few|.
TGTGCCAGCAGCGTAGCTGGGATCCAGCCCCAGCATTTT
CASSVAGIQPQHF
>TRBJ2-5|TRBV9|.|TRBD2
TGTGCCAGCAGCGTAGCTACAGCGGGAGGGTCCTACCAGTACTTC
CASSVATAGGSYQYF
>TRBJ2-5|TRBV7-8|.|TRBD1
TGTGCCAGCAGCTCCGACAGGGGGGTTAAAGAGACCCAGTACTTC
CASSSDRGVKETQYF
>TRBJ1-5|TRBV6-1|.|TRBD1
TGTGCCAGCAGTTCCCGGGGACAGGGTGTTCAGCCCCAGCATTTT
CASSSRGQGVQPQHF